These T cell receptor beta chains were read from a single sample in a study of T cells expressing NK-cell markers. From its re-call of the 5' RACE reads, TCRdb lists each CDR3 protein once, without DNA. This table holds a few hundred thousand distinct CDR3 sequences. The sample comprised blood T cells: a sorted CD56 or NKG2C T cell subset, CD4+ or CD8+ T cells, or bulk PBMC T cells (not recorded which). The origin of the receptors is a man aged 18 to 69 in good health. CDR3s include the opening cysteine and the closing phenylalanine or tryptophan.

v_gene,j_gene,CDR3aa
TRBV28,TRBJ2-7,CASSLLAGGMYEQYF
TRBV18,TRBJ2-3,CASSPPGGLSTDTQYF
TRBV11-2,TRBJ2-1,CASSQKGGSEQFF
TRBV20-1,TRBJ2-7,CSAETTRRSIGTRYF
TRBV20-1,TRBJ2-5,CSAREPLAGNQETQYF
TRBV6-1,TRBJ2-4,CASGRGRGNIQYF
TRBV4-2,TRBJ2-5,CASSRGQGVGETQYF
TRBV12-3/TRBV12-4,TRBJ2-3,CASSRGGDADTQYF
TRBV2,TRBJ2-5,CASSESGGYETQYF
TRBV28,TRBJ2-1,CASSHPTGAGYEQFF
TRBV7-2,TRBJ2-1,CASSLRGGKDEQFF